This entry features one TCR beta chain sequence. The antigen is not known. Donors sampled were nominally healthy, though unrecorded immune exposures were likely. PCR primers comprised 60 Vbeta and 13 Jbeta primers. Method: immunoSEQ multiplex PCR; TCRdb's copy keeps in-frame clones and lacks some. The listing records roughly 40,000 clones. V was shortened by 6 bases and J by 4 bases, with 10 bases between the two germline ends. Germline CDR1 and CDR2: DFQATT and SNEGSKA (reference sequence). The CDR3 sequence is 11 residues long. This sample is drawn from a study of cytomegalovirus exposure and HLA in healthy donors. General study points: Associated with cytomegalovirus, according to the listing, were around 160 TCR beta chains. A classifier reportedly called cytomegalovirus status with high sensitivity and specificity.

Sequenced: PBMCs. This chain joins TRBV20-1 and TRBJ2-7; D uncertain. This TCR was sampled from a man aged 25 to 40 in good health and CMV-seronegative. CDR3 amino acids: CSAPDNYEQYF. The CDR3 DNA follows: TGCAGTGCCCCTGACAATTACGAGCAGTACTTC.